The next 17 T cell receptor beta chains were all read from a single sample in a study of blood T cell repertoires in COVID-19. Libraries were prepared by immunoSEQ multiplex PCR; TCRdb keeps only in-frame clonotypes and omits some of them. This table holds over 50,000 clones, 76% found once. Input material: peripheral blood. The source of these receptors is a woman aged 45-60 years with active or convalescent COVID-19.

This clone has a single count. The chain is built from TRBV19 and TRBJ1-1, with 7 bases identical to TRBD1. This CDR3 comprises 13 residues. The germline CDR1 and CDR2 sequences are LNHDA and SQIVND (reference sequence). The V and J ends lost 7 bases and 4 bases, in that order; junction bases with no gene match: 6. The CDR3: CASTWTGSTEAFF. Here the CDR3 DNA reads TGTGCCAGTACCTGGACAGGCAGCACTGAAGCTTTCTTT.

The rearrangement links TRBV3-1 (or the pseudogene TRBV3-2) to TRBJ1-5; weak D call: TRBD1 (6 bases). CDR3 length: 13 amino acids. Germline loops: CDR1 LGHDT, CDR2 YNNKEL (reference sequence). V shed 3 bases and J shed 5 bases, with 8 bases lying between them. CDR3 in DNA: TGTGCCAGCAGCCAGGACAGATATCAGCCCCAGCATTTT. Its translation is CASSQDRYQPQHF.

The V and J genes are TRBV29-1 and TRBJ2-1; 13 positions match TRBD2. Germline V gene data show CDR1 as SQVTM and CDR2 as ANQGSEA. With V trimmed by 4 bases and J by 12 bases, 15 bases remained unmatched. The CDR3 spans 16 residues. The CDR3 reads CSVGGTSGDLGGGQFF. CDR3 bases: TGCAGCGTTGGGGGGACTAGCGGGGATCTGGGAGGTGGGCAGTTCTTC.

A single count supports this clone. The V and J genes are TRBV27 and TRBJ2-7, with D uncertain. V dropped 5 bases and J dropped 1 base, with 15 bases sitting between them. CDR1 and CDR2 from the germline V gene are MNHEY and SMNVEV (reference sequence). The CDR3 loop spans 15 amino acids. The CDR3 here is CASSTTLTASYEQYF. The DNA of the CDR3 is TGTGCCAGCAGTACCACGCTTACAGCTTCCTACGAGCAGTACTTC.

J is TRBJ1-5 and V is TRBV6-1; the D is unclear. The CDR3 extends over 14 amino acids. The germline V and J ends were trimmed by 2 bases and 10 bases, with 15 bases remaining between them. Looked up from germline, CDR1 is MNHNS and CDR2 is SASEGT. The DNA of the CDR3 is TGTGCCAGCAGTGAAATGTCGGTACGTAGCCCCCAGCATTTT. Amino acids: CASSEMSVRSPQHF.

The V gene is TRBV11-2, the J gene TRBJ2-3, with D perhaps matching TRBD2 (6 bases). CDR1 is SGHAT, CDR2 FQNNGV, per germline. CDR3 length: 13 amino acids. Between the trimmed V and J ends, which lost 2 bases and 7 bases, there was a span of 10 bases. CDR3 DNA sequence: TGTGCCAGCAGCTTATGGGGACTGAATACGCAGTATTTT. It translates to CASSLWGLNTQYF.

The CDR3 sequence: CASSYSGGRTEAFF. For the CDR3, the DNA is TGTGCCAGCAGTTATTCAGGGGGTCGCACTGAAGCTTTCTTT. The V and J genes are TRBV6-5 and TRBJ1-1; 7 bases are a match to TRBD1. The CDR3 is made up of 14 amino acids. J gave up 4 bases and V 3 bases, and 5 bases lay outside the gene matches. Germline loops: CDR1 MNHEY, CDR2 SVGAGI.

The V gene is TRBV7-9, the J gene TRBJ2-5; D may be TRBD1 (5 bases). V was clipped by 8 bases and J by 3 bases, with 16 bases between them. The CDR3 is 14 residues long. The germline V gene has CDR1 SEHNR and CDR2 FQNEAQ (reference sequence). CDR3 bases: TGTGCCAGCCGACACCTCGACAGTAAAGAGACCCAGTACTTC. It codes for CASRHLDSKETQYF.

The chain uses TRBV7-3 and TRBJ2-5; TRBD1 matches 12 bases. The CDR3 is 15 amino acids. The germline V gene encodes CDR1 SGHTA and CDR2 FQGTGA. The ends lost 5 bases at V and 3 bases at J; junction bases unmatched: 4. The CDR3 region has the DNA TGTGCCAGCAGCCGCGGGACAGGGGGCGAAGAGACCCAGTACTTC. It encodes CASSRGTGGEETQYF.

This clone was recorded a few times. The chain links TRBV5-1 to TRBJ1-2; a weak D match, TRBD1 (6 bases). The germline V gene has CDR1 SGHRS and CDR2 YFSETQ. The length of the CDR3 is 12 residues. The ends were cut back, 0 bases at V and 6 bases at J, with 6 bases in the middle. The CDR3 coding sequence is TGCGCCAGCAGCTTGGGGACAGATGGCTACACCTTC. Its translation: CASSLGTDGYTF.

V gene TRBV7-2 combines with J gene TRBJ1-1; D ambiguous. V was trimmed by 1 base and J by 5 bases, leaving 8 bases between them. The germline V gene has CDR1 SGHTA and CDR2 FQGNSA. The CDR3 consists of 13 residues. The CDR3 bases are TGTGCCAGCAGCTTAGTTCCGGGGACTGAAGCTTTCTTT. Translating it yields CASSLVPGTEAFF.

The chain joins TRBV18 to TRBJ1-2, with D possibly being TRBD1 (5 bases). The CDR3 runs to 17 residues. Germline V gene lookup returns CDR1 KGHSH and CDR2 LQKENI. Trimming cost V 5 bases and J 2 bases, with 21 bases left between them. The CDR3 coding sequence is TGTGCCAGCTCATCCCTGAGGGGAAAGCGGGAAAACTATGGCTACACCTTC. It translates to CASSSLRGKRENYGYTF.

A note on this clone: The identical CDR3 is also encoded by other nucleotide sequences in the sample. The chain recombines TRBV10-3 with TRBJ2-1, with D perhaps matching TRBD2 (5 bases). The germline gives CDR1 ENHRY, CDR2 SYGVKD. Trimming removed 3 bases from V and 0 bases from J, with 6 bases in between. The CDR3 extends over 14 amino acids. In DNA form, the CDR3 reads TGTGCCATCAGTGATGGGAGCTCCTACAATGAGCAGTTCTTC. Amino acid sequence: CAISDGSSYNEQFF.

The chain recombines TRBV20-1 with TRBJ2-3; 7 positions match TRBD2. Germline V gene sequence: CDR1 DFQATT, CDR2 SNEGSKA (reference sequence). V lost 5 bases, J lost 6 bases, and 2 bases stayed unmatched. The CDR3 is 11 amino acids. This CDR3 is CSAERDDTQYF. The CDR3 DNA sequence: TGCAGTGCTGAGCGGGACGATACGCAGTATTTT.

The chain links TRBV27 to TRBJ2-7; TRBD2 agrees at 9 bases. The CDR3 length is 15 residues. Trimming took 6 bases from V and 5 from J; bases not matched to a gene: 11. Germline V CDR1 and CDR2: MNHEY, SMNVEV (reference sequence). CDR3 nucleotide sequence: TGTGCCAGCAGACGAGCGGGAGGACTTTTCCACGAGCAGTACTTC. It codes for CASRRAGGLFHEQYF.

This clone was seen once. The chain combines TRBV7-2 with TRBJ1-3, with TRBD1 matching over 8 bases. V lost 3 bases to trimming and J lost 5 bases; unmatched junction nucleotides: 6. Germline V lookup: CDR1 SGHTA, CDR2 FQGNSA. This CDR3 region has 15 residues. The CDR3 DNA sequence: TGTGCCAGCAGCTTGAGGGACAGGACTCGAAACACCATATATTTT. It yields the protein CASSLRDRTRNTIYF.

The V gene is TRBV19, the J gene TRBJ1-1; D is unclear. The CDR3 extends over 13 amino acids. With 6 bases removed from V and 1 base from J, the gap between germline ends came to 9 bases. Germline V gives CDR1 LNHDA, CDR2 SQIVND (reference sequence). The CDR3 is CASSLLWNTEAFF. CDR3 nucleotide sequence: TGTGCCAGTAGCCTCCTCTGGAACACTGAAGCTTTCTTT.